This T cell receptor (beta chain) came from a study of T-cell memory formation after mild COVID-19. The overall study: Across donors, TCR clusters were largely donor specific. Study conclusions and caveats: The authors left the SARS-CoV-2 specificity of second-wave clones peaking on day 37 unconfirmed. Later expanders leaned toward CD4+, whereas clones contracting from day 15 to 85 were balanced CD4/CD8.

To note about this clonotype: The antigen remains unidentified.

TCR alpha and TCR beta cDNA libraries carrying sample barcodes and UMIs were produced by 5'RACE using constant-segment primers. One entry per CDR3 protein, called by TCRdb with MiXCR from the 5' RACE reads. The sample shows hundreds of thousands of distinct CDR3 sequences, under 20% of them seen only once. Source material: PBMCs or a T cell subset sorted from them (not recorded which). This sequence originates from an adult woman who had mild COVID-19 (a few samples of this study predate the infection). Cell type and time point are not known.

The CDR3, as DNA: TGTGCCAGTAGTATGAGGGGGACTGGGGCCAACGTCCTGACTTTC. Amino acids: CASSMRGTGANVLTF. The gene calls are TRBV19 and TRBJ2-6; maybe TRBD1 (6 bases). This CDR3 is 15 amino acids long. Trimming shortened V by 3 bases and J by 2 bases, and 8 bases separated the two germline ends. Germline V lookup: CDR1 LNHDA, CDR2 SQIVND (reference sequence).